This TCR beta chain came from a study of blood T cell repertoires in COVID-19. The germline V gene encodes CDR1 MNHEY and CDR2 SVGEGT. The CDR3 length is 16 residues. V was clipped by 3 bases and J by 2 bases; unmatched bases: 7. The method was immunoSEQ multiplex PCR; TCRdb's version includes in-frame clones alone and lacks a portion of them. Among approximately 170,000 clones listed, about 81% were seen once. The sequence was obtained from a man aged 55 to 70 with active or convalescent COVID-19. Sequencing input: peripheral blood. The V and J genes are TRBV6-2 or TRBV6-3 and TRBJ1-5; 7 bases map to TRBD1. CDR3 nucleotides: TGTGCCAGCAGTTATCCCCGACAGGGAGGCAATCAGCCCCAGCATTTT. This codes for CASSYPRQGGNQPQHF.